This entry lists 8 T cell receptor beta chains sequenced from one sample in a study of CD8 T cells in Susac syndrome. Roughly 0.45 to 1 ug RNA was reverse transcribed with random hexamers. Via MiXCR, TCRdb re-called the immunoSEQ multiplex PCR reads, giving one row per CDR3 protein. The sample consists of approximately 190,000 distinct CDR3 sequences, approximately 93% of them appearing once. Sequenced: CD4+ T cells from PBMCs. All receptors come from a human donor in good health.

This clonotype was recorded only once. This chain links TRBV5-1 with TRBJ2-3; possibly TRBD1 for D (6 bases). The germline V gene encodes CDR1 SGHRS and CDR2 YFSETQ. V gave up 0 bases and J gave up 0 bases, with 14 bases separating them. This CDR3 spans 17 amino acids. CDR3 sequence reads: CASSLEFRGPSTDTQYF. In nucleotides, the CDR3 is TGCGCCAGCAGCTTGGAGTTCAGGGGACCTAGCACAGATACGCAGTATTTT.

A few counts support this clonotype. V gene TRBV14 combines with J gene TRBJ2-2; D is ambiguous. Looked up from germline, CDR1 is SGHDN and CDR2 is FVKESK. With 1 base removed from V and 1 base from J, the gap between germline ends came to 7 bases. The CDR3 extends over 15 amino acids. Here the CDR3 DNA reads TGTGCCAGCAGCCAAGTAATCGGGAACACCGGGGAGCTGTTTTTT. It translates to CASSQVIGNTGELFF.

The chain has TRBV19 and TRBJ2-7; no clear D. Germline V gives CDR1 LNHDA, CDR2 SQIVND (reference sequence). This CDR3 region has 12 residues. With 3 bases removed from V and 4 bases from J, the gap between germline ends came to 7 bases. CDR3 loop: CASSISRYEQYF. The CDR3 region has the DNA TGTGCCAGTAGTATCTCACGGTACGAGCAGTACTTC.

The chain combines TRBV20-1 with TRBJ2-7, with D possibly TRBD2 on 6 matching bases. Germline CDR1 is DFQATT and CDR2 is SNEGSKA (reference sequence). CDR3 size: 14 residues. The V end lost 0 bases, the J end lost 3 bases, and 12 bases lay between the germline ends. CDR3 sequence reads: CSARDSGRVYEQYF. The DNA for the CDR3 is TGCAGTGCTAGAGATAGCGGCAGGGTCTACGAGCAGTACTTC.

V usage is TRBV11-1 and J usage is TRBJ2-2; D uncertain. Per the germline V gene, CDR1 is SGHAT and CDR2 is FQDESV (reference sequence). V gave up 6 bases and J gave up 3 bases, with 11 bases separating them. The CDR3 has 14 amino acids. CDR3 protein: CASSLISYTGELFF. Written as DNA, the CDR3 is TGTGCCAGCAGTTTAATATCCTACACCGGGGAGCTGTTTTTT.

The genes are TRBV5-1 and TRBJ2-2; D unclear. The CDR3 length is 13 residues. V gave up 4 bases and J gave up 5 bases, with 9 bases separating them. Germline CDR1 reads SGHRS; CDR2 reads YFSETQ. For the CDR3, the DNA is TGCGCCAGCAGCCCCTCGGTAACCGGGGAGCTGTTTTTT. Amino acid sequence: CASSPSVTGELFF.

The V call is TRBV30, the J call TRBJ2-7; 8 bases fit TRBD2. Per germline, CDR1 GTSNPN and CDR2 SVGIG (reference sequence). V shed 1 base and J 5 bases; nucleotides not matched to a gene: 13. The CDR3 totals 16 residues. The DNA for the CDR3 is TGTGCCTGGAGTGGGGGACTAGGATTGTCAGGCGACGAGCAGTACTTC. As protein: CAWSGGLGLSGDEQYF.

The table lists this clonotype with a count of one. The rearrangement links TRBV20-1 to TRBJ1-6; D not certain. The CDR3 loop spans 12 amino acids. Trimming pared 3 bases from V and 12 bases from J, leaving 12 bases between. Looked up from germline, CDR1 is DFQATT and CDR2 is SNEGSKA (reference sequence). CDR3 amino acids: CSASFLGQPLHF. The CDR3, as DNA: TGCAGTGCTAGTTTTCTTGGGCAACCCCTCCACTTT.